These 13 T cell receptor beta chains share one sample of origin, sequenced in a study of breast tumors, draining lymph nodes, adjacent tissues. Samples came from axillary lymph nodes draining the breast cancer. TCRdb redid the calling of the multiplex PCR reads with MiXCR, one entry per CDR3 protein. This repertoire shows approximately 90,000 distinct CDR3 sequences, approximately 30% found once; its top ten account for 8.1%. Material: axillary lymph node tissue. These receptors were taken from a female donor with breast cancer. Some clones in this sample may be carry-over from other donors' samples.

This clonotype was detected ten times or more. This rearrangement joins TRBV9 to TRBJ1-2; 7 nucleotides align to TRBD1. J was trimmed by 1 base and V by 5 bases; bases with no gene match: 5. This CDR3 has 14 residues. Germline V gene data show CDR1 as SGDLS and CDR2 as YYNGEE. Here the CDR3 reads CASRIQGGNYGYTF. The CDR3 region has the DNA TGTGCCAGCAGAATTCAGGGGGGTAACTATGGCTACACCTTC.

This clonotype has ten or more counts. V usage is TRBV27 and J usage is TRBJ1-5; 7 bases fit TRBD1. The J segment lost 6 bases and the V segment lost 5 bases, leaving 10 bases of the junction unmatched. This CDR3 comprises 15 residues. The V gene's germline CDR1 is MNHEY and CDR2 SMNVEV (reference sequence). CDR3 in amino acids: CASSTQGRRFQPQHF. The CDR3 DNA is TGTGCCAGCAGTACACAGGGGCGACGGTTTCAGCCCCAGCATTTT.

The V gene is TRBV10-3, the J gene TRBJ2-5; 14 bases fit TRBD2. This CDR3 is built from 15 residues. Germline V gene sequence: CDR1 ENHRY, CDR2 SYGVKD. Trimming removed 6 bases from V and 5 bases from J; junction bases left unmatched: 5. CDR3 amino acids: CAISGTSGSLETQYF. The CDR3, as DNA: TGTGCCATCAGCGGGACTAGCGGGAGTTTGGAGACCCAGTACTTC.

In this sample, this clonotype turned up many times. The chain links TRBV12-3 or TRBV12-4 to TRBJ2-7; D is perhaps TRBD2 (5 bases). The CDR3 consists of 12 residues. V gave up 3 bases and J gave up 2 bases, with 5 bases separating them. The CDR3 reads CASSFGTYEQYF. The CDR3 DNA follows: TGTGCCAGCAGTTTCGGGACCTACGAGCAGTACTTC.

Concerning this clonotype: A much larger clone sits a single nucleotide away, making a read error possible. This rearrangement joins TRBV4-2 to TRBJ2-2; tentatively, D is TRBD1 or TRBD2 (6 bases each). CDR1 is LGHNA and CDR2 is YNFKEQ in the germline V gene. The CDR3 contains 18 residues. CDR3 protein: CASSQDPLGGLNTGGLFF. DNA of the CDR3: TGTGCCAGCAGCCAAGATCCTCTAGGGGGACTTAACACCGGGGGGCTGTTTTTT.

Concerning this clonotype: Germline is not matched at one junction end, which may reflect a read error. The J gene is TRBJ1-2, the V gene TRBV5-1, with TRBD1 as a possible D gene (5 bases). CDR3 size: 14 residues. CDR1 is SGHRS, CDR2 YFSETQ, per germline. The CDR3 DNA reads as TGCGCCAGCAGCTGGGGGTCCAGGGTCGGTGGCTACGCCTTC. Its protein product is CASSWGSRVGGYAF.

Notes on this clonotype: It may be a read error: a sequence one base away is much more abundant. V gene TRBV20-1 combines with J gene TRBJ1-1; no clear D gene. Germline V gives CDR1 DFQATT, CDR2 SNEGSKA (reference sequence). This CDR3 is built from 11 residues. The CDR3 bases are TGCGGTGCTCAACAGCCGACTGAAGCTTTCTTT. It codes for CGAQQPTEAFF.

This clonotype was counted at least ten times. V and J are TRBV20-1 and TRBJ2-7, with TRBD2 identical over 13 bases. The V segment lost 3 bases and the J segment 11 bases; nucleotides outside the gene matches: 7. The germline V gene has CDR1 DFQATT and CDR2 SNEGSKA (reference sequence). This CDR3 has 13 residues. The CDR3 loop is CSARAGTSGIEYF. The CDR3, as DNA: TGCAGTGCTAGGGCCGGGACTAGCGGGATTGAGTACTTC.

This clonotype has ten or more counts. The CDR3 DNA reads TGTGCCAGCAGCTTAAGCGCGGGCGACCAAGAGACCCAGTACTTC. Translation gives CASSLSAGDQETQYF. The chain carries TRBV11-3 and TRBJ2-5; a possible D gene is TRBD2 (5 bases). Germline V CDR1 and CDR2: SGHNT, YENEEA. Trimming removed 2 bases from V and 0 bases from J, with 10 bases in between. CDR3 length: 15 amino acids.

There are many counts of this clonotype. The rearrangement links TRBV24-1 to TRBJ2-1; tentative D call: TRBD1 (5 bases). V was cut by 0 bases and J by 3 bases, with 8 bases left in between. Germline V CDR1 and CDR2: KGHDR, SFDVKD. CDR3 length: 15 amino acids. The CDR3 DNA reads TGTGCCACCAGTGATTTGAAGGACAACTACAATGAGCAGTTCTTC. It translates to CATSDLKDNYNEQFF.

This chain uses TRBV12-1 with TRBJ2-1; the table calls TRBD1, which could not be checked here. TRBV12-1 is recorded as a pseudogene. The CDR3 length is 15 residues. The CDR3 DNA reads as TGTGCCAGCAGCTTCGATCGGGGGCAAACGGGTGAGCAGTTCTTC. It encodes CASSFDRGQTGEQFF.

This clonotype was recorded many times. The CDR3 loop reads CASSVEGTGAQPQHF. As DNA, the CDR3 is TGTGCCAGCAGCGTAGAGGGGACAGGGGCCCAGCCCCAGCATTTT. This chain joins TRBV9 and TRBJ1-5; 10 bases align to TRBD1. CDR3 length equals 15 residues. V was pared by 0 bases and J by 7 bases, with 4 bases of the junction left unmatched. CDR1 and CDR2 from the germline V gene are SGDLS and YYNGEE.

Worth noting for this clonotype: A read error may explain this, as a much larger clone is one base away. The V call is TRBV6-5, the J call TRBJ1-4; 9 nucleotides match TRBD1. Germline CDR1 is MNHEY and CDR2 is SVGAGI. The CDR3 is 14 residues long. This chain's CDR3 is CASGYDRGYEKLFF. DNA of the CDR3: TGTGCCAGCGGTTACGACAGGGGGTACGAAAAACTGTTTTTT.